One and the same sample provided the 30 T cell receptor beta chains below, sequenced in a study of beta chain features in type 1 diabetes. Whole-study findings and limits: For Type 1 diabetes patients, all four CD4+ subsets carried TCRB CDR3s that were moderately but significantly shorter.

Their specific antigens are unknown. What was sequenced were expressed TCRB transcripts, since all of the isolated RNA had been reverse transcribed. Here immunoSEQ multiplex PCR was the method, and the copy in TCRdb shows in-frame clones only, minus some. The sample contains about 710,000 clones, over 12% of which appear only once. Sequenced input: naive CD4+ T cells from blood. Receptor source: a man between 18 and 29 years old with type 1 diabetes.

This clone appeared a few times. The rearrangement uses TRBV9 and TRBJ1-1; tentative D call: TRBD1 (5 bases). CDR3 length: 18 residues. Trimming took 4 bases from V and 6 from J, leaving 28 bases between them. Germline values: CDR1 SGDLS, CDR2 YYNGEE. This chain's CDR3 is CASSWVRAQDGVLAEAFF. The CDR3 DNA follows: TGTGCCAGCAGCTGGGTACGGGCACAGGATGGGGTGCTCGCTGAAGCTTTCTTT.

The chain carries TRBV7-9 and TRBJ2-5, with D hard to call. CDR3 size: 14 residues. V dropped 8 bases and J dropped 3 bases, with 16 bases sitting between them. CDR1 is SEHNR and CDR2 is FQNEAQ in the germline V gene (reference sequence). CDR3 amino acids: CASVQAVEKETQYF. The CDR3 coding sequence is TGTGCCAGCGTTCAAGCCGTTGAGAAAGAGACCCAGTACTTC. Full variable domain (missing parts from reference TRBV7-9 and TRBJ2-5): DTGVSQNPRHKITKRGQNVTFRCDPISEHNRLYWYRQTLGQGPEFLTYFQNEAQLEKSRLLSDRFSAERPKGSFSTLEIQRTEQGDSAMYLCASVQAVEKETQYFGPGTRLLVL.

The chain uses TRBV28 and TRBJ1-1, with D perhaps matching TRBD1 (6 bases). The CDR3 is 15 residues long. Germline V gene lookup returns CDR1 MDHEN and CDR2 SYDVKM. Trimming removed 5 bases at V and 5 bases at J, with 18 bases between. CDR3 bases: TGTGCCAGCAGTGAAACAGGGTCGGAGCTAACTGAAGCTTTCTTT. Its translation is CASSETGSELTEAFF.

This clone was counted a few times. The chain carries TRBV7-2 and TRBJ1-2; perhaps TRBD1 as D (6 bases). CDR3 length equals 15 residues. V dropped 5 bases and J dropped 4 bases, with 17 bases sitting between them. Germline CDR1 reads SGHTA; CDR2 reads FQGNSA. The CDR3 sequence is CASSDTGPPSYGYTF. DNA of the CDR3: TGTGCCAGCAGCGACACAGGGCCACCGTCCTATGGCTACACCTTC.

The chain is built from TRBV28 and TRBJ1-4, with TRBD1 matching over 10 bases. V lost 8 bases, J lost 7 bases, and 7 bases stayed unmatched. The CDR3 spans 14 residues. Germline CDR1 and CDR2: MDHEN and SYDVKM. CDR3 sequence: CASLPRDRGEKLFF. CDR3 coding DNA: TGTGCCAGCCTACCACGGGACAGGGGTGAAAAACTGTTTTTT.

This chain connects TRBV18 to TRBJ2-1; 8 nucleotides align to TRBD2. Germline values: CDR1 KGHSH, CDR2 LQKENI. The CDR3 contains 16 residues. The V segment lost 3 bases and the J segment 5 bases; nucleotides outside the gene matches: 9. The CDR3 loop reads CASSPELADLHNEQFF. For the CDR3, the DNA is TGTGCCAGCTCACCCGAACTAGCGGACCTGCACAATGAGCAGTTCTTC.

This clone has just a few counts. The chain uses TRBV28 and TRBJ1-4, with a weak D call TRBD1 (5 bases). CDR3 length equals 12 residues. V was shortened by 8 bases and J by 8 bases, with 12 bases between the two germline ends. CDR1 MDHEN and CDR2 SYDVKM come from the germline V gene. The CDR3 protein is CASGGAEEKLFF. CDR3 coding DNA: TGTGCCAGCGGCGGGGCGGAGGAAAAACTGTTTTTT.

J is TRBJ2-7 and V is TRBV28, with D perhaps matching TRBD2 (6 bases). The germline gives CDR1 MDHEN, CDR2 SYDVKM. The V gene lost 8 bases and the J gene lost 4 bases, with 12 bases spanning the gap. The CDR3 is made up of 12 amino acids. CDR3 sequence (DNA): TGTGCCAGCGGAGGGCAGGGATACGAGCAGTACTTC. Its protein is CASGGQGYEQYF.

This clone was counted between two and nine times. The chain combines TRBV6-5 with TRBJ1-5; D call uncertain. Between the trimmed V and J ends, which lost 0 bases and 4 bases, there was a span of 10 bases. This CDR3 is built from 15 residues. Germline values: CDR1 MNHEY, CDR2 SVGAGI. The CDR3 DNA reads as TGTGCCAGCAGTTACTCGAACCGCCCGAATCAGCCCCAGCATTTT. Amino acid sequence: CASSYSNRPNQPQHF.

This clone was seen only a few times. The rearrangement uses TRBV11-2 and TRBJ2-2, with 8 bases identical to TRBD1. CDR1 and CDR2 from the germline V gene are SGHAT and FQNNGV. Trimming removed 4 bases from V and 0 bases from J; junction bases left unmatched: 4. This CDR3 region has 16 residues. The chain's CDR3 is CASSSRTGTNTGELFF. The DNA of the CDR3 is TGTGCCAGCAGCTCTAGGACAGGGACGAACACCGGGGAGCTGTTTTTT.

This clone has only a few counts. The rearrangement uses TRBV19 and TRBJ2-3; D call uncertain. Germline CDR1 is LNHDA and CDR2 is SQIVND (reference sequence). The CDR3 consists of 16 residues. V gave up 1 base and J gave up 2 bases, with 13 bases separating them. The CDR3 region is CASSIAGRHTTDTQYF. The CDR3 DNA sequence: TGTGCCAGTAGTATAGCCGGACGCCACACCACAGATACGCAGTATTTT.

This chain joins TRBV2 and TRBJ1-5; the D is unclear. Trimming removed 3 bases from V and 6 bases from J, with 6 bases in between. The V gene's germline CDR1 is SNHLY and CDR2 FYNNEI. CDR3 length: 12 residues. CDR3 region: CASSEGPQPQHF. The CDR3 nucleotides are TGTGCCAGCAGTGAGGGTCCTCAGCCCCAGCATTTT.

This chain joins TRBV18 and TRBJ2-7; perhaps TRBD1 as D (5 bases). V lost 2 bases and J 0 bases, leaving 14 bases between the germline ends. There are 16 residues in the CDR3. CDR1 and CDR2 from the germline V gene are KGHSH and LQKENI. In nucleotides, the CDR3 is TGTGCCAGCTCACCAAAGCAGGGTATAGGCTCCTACGAGCAGTACTTC. Translation: CASSPKQGIGSYEQYF.

The CDR3 region is CASSPGQVLYGYTF. The CDR3 DNA reads as TGTGCCAGCAGCCCCGGACAGGTCCTCTATGGCTACACCTTC. The V call is TRBV7-2, the J call TRBJ1-2; 7 nucleotides match TRBD1. CDR3 size: 14 residues. Germline lookup yields CDR1 SGHTA and CDR2 FQGNSA. V trimming: 5 bases; J trimming: 4 bases; junction bases outside the gene matches: 7.

The chain joins TRBV12-5 to TRBJ1-5, with a possible D match to TRBD1 (6 bases). Per the germline V gene, CDR1 is LGHNT and CDR2 is FRNRAP. V was clipped by 4 bases and J by 7 bases, with 14 bases between them. The CDR3 is 14 residues long. CDR3 in amino acids: CASGSNRVRQPQHF. The CDR3 DNA reads TGTGCTAGTGGTTCCAACAGGGTCCGGCAGCCCCAGCATTTT.

This clone appeared a few times. This chain joins TRBV7-2 and TRBJ2-3, with TRBD1 matching over 12 bases. Per germline, CDR1 SGHTA and CDR2 FQGNSA. V was clipped by 4 bases and J by 7 bases; unmatched bases: 9. This CDR3 comprises 16 residues. The CDR3 region is CASSSGQGAGLNTQYF. CDR3 sequence (DNA): TGTGCCAGCAGCTCGGGACAGGGGGCAGGATTAAATACGCAGTATTTT.

This chain links TRBV30 with TRBJ1-1; no definite D call. V lost 3 bases to trimming and J lost 0 bases, with 8 bases between them. The V gene's germline CDR1 is GTSNPN and CDR2 SVGIG (reference sequence). The CDR3 runs to 13 residues. In DNA form, the CDR3 reads TGTGCCTGGAGAGAGGCAATGAACACTGAAGCTTTCTTT. Amino acid sequence: CAWREAMNTEAFF.

This clone was picked up a small number of times. The gene calls are TRBV29-1 and TRBJ2-1; D remains unclear. Deletions cut 7 bases from V and 5 bases from J, with 6 bases between. CDR1 and CDR2 (germline): SQVTM, ANQGSEA. The CDR3 is made up of 10 amino acids. CDR3 bases: TGCAGCGGACGGGACAATGAGCAGTTCTTC. Amino acid sequence: CSGRDNEQFF.

This chain joins TRBV5-1 and TRBJ2-1; 8 bases align to TRBD2. The CDR3 runs 13 residues. Germline CDR1 and CDR2: SGHRS and YFSETQ. Losses at the gene ends were 5 bases for V and 8 bases for J; bases not matched to a gene: 6. The CDR3 nucleotides are TGCGCCAGCAGTAGGAGCGGGAGTGATGAGCAGTTCTTC. This encodes CASSRSGSDEQFF. Together with reference TRBV5-1 and TRBJ2-1, the CDR3 gives the full variable domain: KAGVTQTPRYLIKTRGQQVTLSCSPISGHRSVSWYQQTPGQGLQFLFEYFSETQRNKGNFPGRFSGRQFSNSRSEMNVSTLELGDSALYLCASSRSGSDEQFFGPGTRLTVL.

The chain uses TRBV10-3 and TRBJ1-2; 10 bases line up with TRBD1. V gave up 6 bases and J gave up 6 bases; unmatched junction bases: 10. The CDR3 totals 15 residues. Per germline, CDR1 ENHRY and CDR2 SYGVKD. The CDR3 DNA sequence: TGTGCCATCAGGCCTCTGACAGGGGGCGTGGATGGCTACACCTTC. This gives the protein CAIRPLTGGVDGYTF.

This clone was counted a few times. V and J are TRBV7-9 and TRBJ2-3; D unresolved. V was cut by 4 bases and J by 2 bases, with 13 bases left in between. Germline V gives CDR1 SEHNR, CDR2 FQNEAQ (reference sequence). This CDR3 comprises 15 residues. CDR3 loop: CASSSRPISTDTQYF. In DNA, the CDR3 is TGTGCCAGCAGCTCCCGTCCGATATCCACAGATACGCAGTATTTT.

This clone was counted only a few times. Other nucleotide sequences from this sample produce the same CDR3. The chain has TRBV20-1 and TRBJ2-5; D is ambiguous. Trimming removed 3 bases at V and 3 bases at J, with 5 bases between. The length of the CDR3 is 11 residues. The germline CDR1 and CDR2 sequences are DFQATT and SNEGSKA (reference sequence). The CDR3 loop reads CSASPEETQYF. The CDR3 DNA follows: TGCAGTGCTAGCCCCGAAGAGACCCAGTACTTC.

The J gene is TRBJ2-7, the V gene TRBV6-5; D is ambiguous. The germline V gene encodes CDR1 MNHEY and CDR2 SVGAGI. The CDR3 is made up of 12 amino acids. Between the trimmed V and J ends, which lost 8 bases and 6 bases, there was a span of 14 bases. CDR3 in amino acids: CASGERFIEQYF. The CDR3 coding sequence is TGTGCCAGCGGAGAGAGGTTCATCGAGCAGTACTTC.

The CDR3 reads CASSLVGSGNTGELFF. The DNA of the CDR3 is TGCGCCAGCAGCTTGGTCGGTAGCGGGAACACCGGGGAGCTGTTTTTT. The chain couples TRBV5-1 to TRBJ2-2; possible D gene TRBD2, 6 bases. V lost 0 bases and J 1 base, leaving 10 bases between the germline ends. This CDR3 is built from 16 residues. The V gene's germline CDR1 is SGHRS and CDR2 YFSETQ.

In this sample, this clone turned up a few times. The chain employs TRBV25-1 and TRBJ2-3; 8 positions agree with TRBD1. This CDR3 contains 15 residues. J lost 5 bases, V lost 5 bases, and 9 bases had no gene match. Germline CDR1 and CDR2: MGHDK and SYGVNS. The CDR3 protein is CASSYSRGPGDTQYF. In nucleotides, the CDR3 is TGTGCCAGCAGTTATAGCAGGGGGCCGGGAGATACGCAGTATTTT.

This clone has only a few counts. The chain links TRBV7-2 to TRBJ2-1, with D tentatively TRBD2 (5 bases). The CDR3 has 14 residues. The germline V and J ends were trimmed by 7 bases and 4 bases, with 14 bases remaining between them. Germline assignment: CDR1 SGHTA and CDR2 FQGNSA. The CDR3 coding sequence is TGTGCCAGCACCGAGGGCGGAGGATACAATGAGCAGTTCTTC. Its protein product is CASTEGGGYNEQFF. Based on the CDR3 plus reference TRBV7-2 and TRBJ2-1, the full variable domain is GAGVSQSPSNKVTEKGKDVELRCDPISGHTALYWYRQSLGQGLEFLIYFQGNSAPDKSGLPSDRFSAERTGGSVSTLTIQRTQQEDSAVYLCASTEGGGYNEQFFGPGTRLTVL.

With regard to this clone: The sample contains more than one DNA sequence encoding this CDR3. The rearrangement uses TRBV28 and TRBJ2-3; 7 nucleotides line up with TRBD1. This CDR3 contains 14 residues. With 5 bases clipped from V and 0 bases from J, the junction kept 2 bases outside the gene matches. The germline gives CDR1 MDHEN, CDR2 SYDVKM. CDR3 protein: CASSLGQSTDTQYF. In nucleotides, the CDR3 is TGTGCCAGCAGTCTGGGACAGAGCACAGATACGCAGTATTTT.

This clone was counted a few times. The chain carries TRBV4-3 and TRBJ1-2; maybe TRBD1 (6 bases). V was trimmed by 1 base and J by 3 bases, leaving 12 bases between them. CDR1 is LGHNA, CDR2 YSLEER, per germline. There are 15 residues in the CDR3. The DNA of the CDR3 is TGCGCCAGCAGCCAAGGGCAGGGGTCTTACTATGGCTACACCTTC. Its protein product is CASSQGQGSYYGYTF.

The chain recombines TRBV29-1 with TRBJ1-3; D ambiguous. CDR3 size: 13 residues. V was trimmed by 0 bases and J by 0 bases, leaving 3 bases between them. Germline assignment: CDR1 SQVTM and CDR2 ANQGSEA. The CDR3 coding sequence is TGCAGCGTTGAAGAGAGCTCTGGAAACACCATATATTTT. It encodes CSVEESSGNTIYF.

Concerning this clone itself: Other DNA sequences within the sample encode an identical CDR3. The V gene is TRBV30, the J gene TRBJ1-2; TRBD1 matches 7 bases. With 1 base clipped from V and 7 bases from J, the junction kept 0 bases outside the gene matches. The V gene's germline CDR1 is GTSNPN and CDR2 SVGIG (reference sequence). There are 11 residues in the CDR3. The CDR3 region is CAWSAGGGYTF. The CDR3 nucleotides are TGTGCCTGGAGTGCAGGGGGTGGCTACACCTTC.